Below are 17 T cell receptor beta chains sequenced from a single sample in a study of cytomegalovirus exposure and HLA in healthy donors. A multiplex PCR was run with 60 Vbeta primers and 13 Jbeta primers. The assay was immunoSEQ multiplex PCR, and TCRdb's table has in-frame clones only and misses some. The data hold 95,000 to 150,000 clones, with 75% to 85% observed a single time. Material: PBMCs. These TCRs come from a middle-aged man in good health and CMV-seronegative.

This clone was found once. The chain joins TRBV5-6 to TRBJ1-5; 7 positions agree with TRBD1. Per germline, CDR1 SGHDT and CDR2 YYEEEE. With 2 bases clipped from V and 0 bases from J, the junction kept 2 bases outside the gene matches. CDR3 length: 15 residues. CDR3 in DNA: TGTGCCAGCAGCTTTGGGACAGATAGCAATCAGCCCCAGCATTTT. Translating it yields CASSFGTDSNQPQHF.

The genes are TRBV5-6 and TRBJ2-7; the D gene is possibly TRBD1 (6 bases). Trimming pared 4 bases from V and 1 base from J, leaving 15 bases between. The CDR3 is 15 residues long. CDR1 is SGHDT and CDR2 is YYEEEE in the germline V gene. The CDR3 nucleotides read TGTGCCAGCAGCACGTGGACAGAGTTTTCCTACGAGCAGTACTTC. As protein: CASSTWTEFSYEQYF. The whole variable domain, remainder taken from reference TRBV5-6 and TRBJ2-7, is DAGVTQSPTHLIKTRGQQVTLRCSPKSGHDTVSWYQQALGQGPQFIFQYYEEEERQRGNFPDRFSGHQFPNYSSELNVNALLLGDSALYLCASSTWTEFSYEQYFGPGTRLTVT.

This clone occurred once. This chain joins TRBV5-1 and TRBJ1-1; D uncertain. The V gene lost 4 bases and the J gene lost 4 bases, with 11 bases spanning the gap. The CDR3 totals 13 residues. In germline, CDR1 is SGHRS, CDR2 YFSETQ. As DNA, the CDR3 is TGCGCCAGCAGCGCTACCACAGCCACTGAAGCTTTCTTT. Translating it yields CASSATTATEAFF.

The chain carries TRBV6-6 and TRBJ2-1, with D hard to call. From germline, CDR1 is MNHNY and CDR2 SVGAGI (reference sequence). The length of the CDR3 is 13 residues. V lost 5 bases, J lost 4 bases, and 9 bases lay in between. Here the CDR3 DNA reads TGTGCCAGCAGTGCCCAGAGGTACAATGAGCAGTTCTTC. It yields the protein CASSAQRYNEQFF.

A few counts support this clone. The rearrangement uses TRBV9 and TRBJ1-3; D unresolved. V lost 3 bases and J 4 bases, leaving 17 bases between the germline ends. The CDR3 runs 16 residues. The germline V gene encodes CDR1 SGDLS and CDR2 YYNGEE. The CDR3 protein is CASSARLDIAGNTIYF. In DNA form, the CDR3 reads TGTGCCAGCAGCGCCAGACTAGACATTGCGGGAAACACCATATATTTT.

This clone was detected only once. CDR3 protein: CASSSLSQTTTSDTQYF. CDR3 in DNA: TGCGCCAGCAGCTCCCTCTCACAGACCACAACATCAGATACGCAGTATTTT. The chain links TRBV5-1 to TRBJ2-3; D unresolved. The germline V gene encodes CDR1 SGHRS and CDR2 YFSETQ. This CDR3 spans 17 amino acids. V was clipped by 3 bases and J by 4 bases, with 21 bases between them. Based on the CDR3 plus reference TRBV5-1 and TRBJ2-3, the full variable domain is KAGVTQTPRYLIKTRGQQVTLSCSPISGHRSVSWYQQTPGQGLQFLFEYFSETQRNKGNFPGRFSGRQFSNSRSEMNVSTLELGDSALYLCASSSLSQTTTSDTQYFGPGTRLTVL.

This clone has a handful of counts. The J gene is TRBJ1-2, the V gene TRBV13, with TRBD1 matching over 9 bases. The germline V gene has CDR1 PRHDT and CDR2 FYEKMQ (reference sequence). The ends lost 5 bases at V and 3 bases at J; junction bases unmatched: 1. This CDR3 has 13 residues. CDR3 sequence reads: CASSRTGDYGYTF. CDR3 nucleotide sequence: TGTGCCAGCAGCCGGACAGGGGACTATGGCTACACCTTC.

The gene calls are TRBV11-3 and TRBJ2-5; D is perhaps TRBD2 (6 bases). Germline V gene data show CDR1 as SGHNT and CDR2 as YENEEA. The CDR3 has 15 residues. V dropped 5 bases and J dropped 0 bases, with 13 bases sitting between them. In DNA, the CDR3 is TGTGCCAGCAGCCCTGGGGGGTTGGACCAAGAGACCCAGTACTTC. Translating gives CASSPGGLDQETQYF.

In its sample, this clone was seen once. The chain joins TRBV11-1 to TRBJ2-5; TRBD2 might be the D (6 bases). CDR1 is SGHAT, CDR2 FQDESV, per germline (reference sequence). The CDR3 runs to 16 residues. V lost 2 bases to trimming and J lost 2 bases, with 15 bases between them. This chain's CDR3 is CASSLWSSAGQETQYF. The CDR3 DNA reads TGTGCCAGCAGCTTATGGTCTAGTGCGGGGCAAGAGACCCAGTACTTC. The whole variable domain, filled in from reference TRBV11-1 and TRBJ2-5, reads EAEVAQSPRYKITEKSQAVAFWCDPISGHATLYWYRQILGQGPELLVQFQDESVVDDSQLPKDRFSAERLKGVDSTLKIQPAELGDSAMYLCASSLWSSAGQETQYFGPGTRLLVL.

CDR3 sequence (DNA): TGTGCCAGCAGTTCCCCAAACACTGAAGCTTTCTTT. Its translation: CASSSPNTEAFF. The chain carries TRBV6-1 and TRBJ1-1; D is unclear. This CDR3 region has 12 residues. V gave up 5 bases and J gave up 2 bases, with 6 bases separating them. Germline lookup yields CDR1 MNHNS and CDR2 SASEGT.

The DNA of the CDR3 is TGTGCCGGAGGGCCAACGGGACAGGGAGGAGATACGCAGTATTTT. It codes for CAGGPTGQGGDTQYF. V and J are TRBV6-4 and TRBJ2-3; 9 nucleotides line up with TRBD1. Trimming took 11 bases from V and 5 from J; bases not matched to a gene: 14. The CDR3 is 15 amino acids. Germline V lookup: CDR1 MRHNA, CDR2 SNTAGT.

In this sample, this clone turned up a few times. The chain uses TRBV5-6 and TRBJ2-1, with 8 bases lining up with TRBD2. The CDR3 has 14 residues. V shed 3 bases, J shed 14 bases, and the junction held 13 bases outside the gene matches. Germline CDR1 is SGHDT and CDR2 is YYEEEE. CDR3 sequence (DNA): TGTGCCAGCAGCTCCCGAGCGGGGGCCTCGAACGAGTTCTTC. This encodes CASSSRAGASNEFF.

CDR3 DNA: TGTGCCAGCCGGGGGGGGGAGACCCAGTACTTC. Amino acid sequence: CASRGGETQYF. The chain is built from TRBV11-2 and TRBJ2-5, with 8 bases fitting TRBD2. Trimming cost V 8 bases and J 5 bases; bases outside gene matches: 1. The CDR3 length is 11 residues. Looked up from germline, CDR1 is SGHAT and CDR2 is FQNNGV.

The chain uses TRBV27 and TRBJ2-6; 9 bases match TRBD1. CDR1 and CDR2 (germline): MNHEY, SMNVEV (reference sequence). The CDR3 totals 14 residues. Germline trimming cut 2 bases from V and 12 bases from J; bases unmatched to any gene: 5. The CDR3 sequence: CASSLTRTGAVLTF. The CDR3 DNA is TGTGCCAGCAGTTTAACAAGGACAGGGGCCGTCCTGACTTTC.

This sequence joins TRBV7-3 and TRBJ2-5, with 12 bases aligning to TRBD2. This CDR3 spans 14 amino acids. Germline V gene lookup returns CDR1 SGHTA and CDR2 FQGTGA. The trim removed 4 bases at V and 7 bases at J, leaving 4 bases unmatched. The CDR3 protein is CASSSQTSGGTQYF. The CDR3 bases are TGTGCCAGCAGCTCCCAGACTAGCGGGGGGACCCAGTACTTC.

This clone showed up just once. The V call is TRBV9, the J call TRBJ2-7, with 9 bases that match TRBD1. The germline CDR1 and CDR2 sequences are SGDLS and YYNGEE. CDR3 length: 15 residues. The V and J ends lost 6 bases and 4 bases, in that order; junction bases with no gene match: 11. CDR3: CASTPGGQGFYEQYF. The DNA of the CDR3 is TGTGCCAGCACCCCTGGGGGACAGGGATTTTACGAGCAGTACTTC.

The chain has TRBV9 and TRBJ1-4; no clear D gene. This CDR3 contains 14 residues. V was shortened by 0 bases and J by 2 bases, with 5 bases between the two germline ends. Germline V gene data show CDR1 as SGDLS and CDR2 as YYNGEE. The CDR3 DNA reads TGTGCCAGCAGCGTAGCACGGACTAATGAAAAACTGTTTTTT. This gives the protein CASSVARTNEKLFF.